The clone carrying this TCR beta chain was seen repeatedly, ten times or more. Antigen specificity is unknown. The germline V gene has CDR1 GTSNPN and CDR2 SVGIG (reference sequence). The CDR3 extends over 18 amino acids. Trimming took 2 bases from V and 0 from J, leaving 17 bases between them. The record originates from a study of early T cells in non-severe SARS-CoV-2 infection. Looking at the study overall: Chains were not paired, and sequencing was done on bulk RNA from unsorted whole blood.

Study-level findings and limits: VDJdb matching, biased toward anti-spike CD8 responses, missed private and CD4 specificities.

Unique molecular identifiers were attached to individual cDNA molecules. TCRdb analysed the 5' RACE reads with MiXCR anew, one entry per CDR3 protein. The sample contains fewer than 50,000 distinct CDR3 sequences, 4% of which appear only once. The source of this sequence is an adult who was a healthcare worker with PCR-confirmed SARS-CoV-2 infection or an uninfected control (not recorded which). Sequencing used whole blood. This chain joins TRBV30 and TRBJ1-6; D call uncertain. For the CDR3, the DNA is TGTGCCTGGAGTTGGGCAGCGAGAGGGAGCTCCTATAATTCACCCCTCCACTTT. It codes for CAWSWAARGSSYNSPLHF. The full variable domain, with the rest looked up from reference TRBV30 and TRBJ1-6, is SQTIHQWPATLVQPVGSPLSLECTVEGTSNPNLYWYRQAAGRGLQLLFYSVGIGQISSEVPQNLSASRPQDRQFILSSKKLLLSDSGFYLCAWSWAARGSSYNSPLHFGNGTRLTVT.